This TCR beta chain was obtained from a study of blood T cell repertoires in COVID-19. Assay: immunoSEQ multiplex PCR; the TCRdb copy retains only in-frame clones and omits some. There are 200,000 to 300,000 clones in the sample; more than 85% occur only once, and under 5% lies in the top ten. V trimming: 4 bases; J trimming: 1 base; junction bases outside the gene matches: 13. CDR1 is MNHEY, CDR2 SMNVEV, per germline (reference sequence). This CDR3 spans 20 amino acids. Participants spanned ages about 18 to 100 years and resided in roughly 22 US areas. Donors of Cohort 3 who recovered were those that had two negative PCRs, clearance, or symptom resolution.

Input material: PBMCs or T cells enriched from blood (not recorded which). The chain has TRBV27 and TRBJ2-3; 14 bases align to TRBD2. This clonotype was sampled from a woman in her 30s who had recovered from COVID-19. The CDR3 coding sequence is TGTGCCAGCAGTTCTCCGGGACTAGCGGGAGAAACGGTGGGCACAGATACGCAGTATTTT. It is translated as CASSSPGLAGETVGTDTQYF.